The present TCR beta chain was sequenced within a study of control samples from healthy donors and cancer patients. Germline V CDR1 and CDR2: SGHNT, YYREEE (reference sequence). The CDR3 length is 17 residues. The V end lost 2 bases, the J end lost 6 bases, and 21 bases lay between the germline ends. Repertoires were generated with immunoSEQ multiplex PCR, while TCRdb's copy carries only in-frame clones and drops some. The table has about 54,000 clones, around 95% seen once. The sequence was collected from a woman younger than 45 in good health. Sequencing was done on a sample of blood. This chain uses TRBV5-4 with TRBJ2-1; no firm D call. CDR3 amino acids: CASSLKRLGLEVNEQFF. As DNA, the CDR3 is TGTGCCAGCAGCTTAAAACGGTTGGGTCTAGAGGTCAATGAGCAGTTCTTC.